One and the same sample provided the 26 T cell receptor beta chains below, sequenced in a study of PD-1 blockade in mismatch repair-deficient tumors. Data came from immunoSEQ multiplex PCR; TCRdb stores just in-frame clones and leaves some out. The table records roughly 130,000 clones, about 88% of them present only once. The source was peripheral blood, collected just over 70 weeks after starting pembrolizumab. Every receptor here comes from an adult with mismatch repair-deficient cancer.

The V and J genes are TRBV7-2 and TRBJ2-2, with 13 positions matching TRBD2. There are 17 residues in the CDR3. Trimming cost V 5 bases and J 4 bases; bases outside gene matches: 7. Germline CDR1 SGHTA, CDR2 FQGNSA. This CDR3 reads CASSALGLAGSTGELFF. The CDR3 DNA reads as TGTGCCAGCAGCGCCTTGGGACTAGCGGGAAGCACCGGGGAGCTGTTTTTT.

The V call is TRBV5-3, the J call TRBJ1-2, with 7 bases matching TRBD1. TRBV5-3 is flagged as an ORF with uncertain function. This CDR3 spans 17 amino acids. Trimming removed 0 bases from V and 4 bases from J; junction bases left unmatched: 12. The CDR3 here is CARSLGVIDRAFYGYTF. CDR3 coding DNA: TGTGCCAGAAGCTTGGGGGTAATAGACAGGGCTTTCTATGGCTACACCTTC.

The gene calls are TRBV5-3 and TRBJ2-7; D call uncertain. TRBV5-3 is an ORF for which the function is uncertain. CDR3 size: 12 residues. With 4 bases removed from V and 9 bases from J, the gap between germline ends came to 14 bases. The CDR3 here is CARSLPAPGQYF. CDR3 DNA: TGTGCCAGAAGCCTCCCCGCCCCGGGGCAGTACTTC.

The chain couples TRBV6-6 to TRBJ1-4, with D possibly matching TRBD1 (5 bases). The ends were cut back, 7 bases at V and 4 bases at J, with 19 bases in the middle. The CDR3 sequence is 16 residues long. Germline-derived CDR1 and CDR2 are MNHNY and SVGAGI (reference sequence). CDR3 in amino acids: CASTYIRVDGNEKLFF. CDR3 nucleotides: TGTGCCAGCACCTATATCAGGGTGGATGGTAATGAAAAACTGTTTTTT.

This chain links TRBV6-6 with TRBJ2-3; tentative D call: TRBD1 (6 bases). Per germline, CDR1 MNHNY and CDR2 SVGAGI (reference sequence). CDR3 length equals 16 residues. V was pared by 0 bases and J by 3 bases, with 13 bases between. The CDR3 DNA reads TGTGCCAGCAGTTACTCGAGGGGGATAGAGACAGATACGCAGTATTTT. As protein: CASSYSRGIETDTQYF.

The chain couples TRBV28 to TRBJ2-5; D remains ambiguous. This CDR3 is built from 14 residues. The V end lost 4 bases, the J end lost 2 bases, and 11 bases lay between the germline ends. Germline V CDR1 and CDR2: MDHEN, SYDVKM. CDR3 DNA: TGTGCCAGCAGTTCCCGCCAGGCACAAGAGACCCAGTACTTC. Amino acid sequence: CASSSRQAQETQYF. Looking up the rest from reference TRBV28 and TRBJ2-5 gives the full variable domain: DVKVTQSSRYLVKRTGEKVFLECVQDMDHENMFWYRQDPGLGLRLIYFSYDVKMKEKGDIPEGYSVSREKKERFSLILESASTNQTSMYLCASSSRQAQETQYFGPGTRLLVL.

The V and J genes are TRBV5-4 and TRBJ2-1, with 9 bases identical to TRBD2. Germline V gene lookup returns CDR1 SGHNT and CDR2 YYREEE (reference sequence). Trimming took 2 bases from V and 10 from J; bases not matched to a gene: 7. The CDR3 has 14 residues. The CDR3 reads CASSFSGSFIEQFF. CDR3 coding DNA: TGTGCCAGCAGCTTTAGCGGGAGTTTTATCGAGCAGTTCTTC.

This chain joins TRBV18 and TRBJ2-2, with 7 bases fitting TRBD1. V lost 2 bases, J lost 4 bases, and 13 bases stayed unmatched. The V gene's germline CDR1 is KGHSH and CDR2 LQKENI. CDR3 length equals 18 residues. The CDR3 DNA follows: TGTGCCAGCTCACCATCGTTTAGTTCGACAGGGCCCACCGGGGAGCTGTTTTTT. Translating gives CASSPSFSSTGPTGELFF.

This chain links TRBV4-3 with TRBJ2-3; D remains ambiguous. This CDR3 has 13 amino acids. Trimming left V 2 bases short and J 4 bases short, with 7 bases between. Germline CDR1 reads LGHNA; CDR2 reads YSLEER. The CDR3 region is CASSQIRSDTQYF. The CDR3 nucleotides are TGCGCCAGCAGCCAAATAAGGTCAGATACGCAGTATTTT.

V gene TRBV30 combines with J gene TRBJ1-2; D not certain. V was shortened by 2 bases and J by 4 bases, with 8 bases between the two germline ends. Germline CDR1 reads GTSNPN; CDR2 reads SVGIG (reference sequence). This CDR3 region has 12 residues. The CDR3: CAWSMNSYGYTF. CDR3 in DNA: TGTGCCTGGAGTATGAACAGCTATGGCTACACCTTC.

In DNA, the CDR3 is TGTGCCAGCAGGCAAGTCAACAATGAGCAGTTCTTC. This translates into CASRQVNNEQFF. The chain couples TRBV6-5 to TRBJ2-1, with D unclear. CDR3 size: 12 residues. Germline values: CDR1 MNHEY, CDR2 SVGAGI. With 6 bases removed from V and 5 bases from J, the gap between germline ends came to 8 bases.

With regard to this clone: Other DNA sequences in the sample encode the same CDR3. This chain joins TRBV20-1 and TRBJ2-5; D uncertain. Germline loops: CDR1 DFQATT, CDR2 SNEGSKA (reference sequence). V lost 6 bases and J 5 bases, leaving 10 bases between the germline ends. CDR3 length: 11 amino acids. This CDR3 reads CSASGRETQYF. CDR3 bases: TGCAGTGCCTCCGGTAGGGAGACCCAGTACTTC.

The chain recombines TRBV27 with TRBJ2-6; 8 nucleotides line up with TRBD1. V dropped 4 bases and J dropped 0; count of bases not matched to a gene: 11. Per germline, CDR1 MNHEY and CDR2 SMNVEV (reference sequence). CDR3 size: 19 residues. DNA for the CDR3: TGTGCCAGCAGTTCCTGGACAGGGAGAAGCCCCTCTGGGGCCAACGTCCTGACTTTC. Translated: CASSSWTGRSPSGANVLTF.

This clone was observed once. The rearrangement joins TRBV29-1 to TRBJ2-7; tentative D call: TRBD2 (6 bases). The length of the CDR3 is 13 residues. From germline, CDR1 is SQVTM and CDR2 ANQGSEA. V lost 7 bases and J 0 bases, leaving 13 bases between the germline ends. The chain's CDR3 is CSGYSGSSYEQYF. The DNA for the CDR3 is TGCAGCGGATATAGCGGAAGCTCCTACGAGCAGTACTTC.

The chain carries TRBV6-1 and TRBJ2-1; TRBD1 matches 7 bases. Germline loops: CDR1 MNHNS, CDR2 SASEGT. The length of the CDR3 is 17 residues. The V segment lost 4 bases and the J segment 1 base; nucleotides outside the gene matches: 10. The CDR3 region is CASSGWGTGDSYNEQFF. The CDR3 region has the DNA TGTGCCAGCAGTGGGTGGGGAACAGGGGATTCCTACAATGAGCAGTTCTTC.

V usage is TRBV4-1 and J usage is TRBJ2-7, with 9 nucleotides matching TRBD1. The CDR3 consists of 15 residues. The V gene end was trimmed by 5 bases and the J gene end by 1 base; junction bases not matched to a gene: 6. CDR1 is MGHRA, CDR2 YSYEKL, per germline. CDR3 amino acids: CASSYRDRASYEQYF. Written as DNA, the CDR3 is TGCGCCAGCAGCTACCGGGACAGGGCTTCCTACGAGCAGTACTTC.

The CDR3 reads CASSLGTSGRLEQFF. For the CDR3, the DNA is TGTGCCAGCAGCCTAGGGACTAGCGGGAGGCTTGAGCAGTTCTTC. The chain links TRBV4-2 to TRBJ2-1; TRBD2 matches 15 bases. The CDR3 has 15 amino acids. Germline V CDR1 and CDR2: LGHNA, YNFKEQ. V shed 4 bases and J 9 bases; nucleotides not matched to a gene: 4.

The chain combines TRBV13 with TRBJ2-1; tentatively, D is TRBD1 (5 bases). V lost 4 bases, J lost 7 bases, and 20 bases lay in between. The germline gives CDR1 PRHDT, CDR2 FYEKMQ (reference sequence). The length of the CDR3 is 16 residues. CDR3 amino acids: CASSSQGQALINEQFF. The CDR3 DNA is TGTGCCAGCAGCTCCCAGGGTCAGGCCTTGATAAATGAGCAGTTCTTC.

In this sample, this clone turned up a few times. The chain is built from TRBV5-1 and TRBJ2-1, with 8 nucleotides matching TRBD1. CDR1 and CDR2 (germline): SGHRS, YFSETQ. CDR3 size: 15 residues. The V segment lost 3 bases and the J segment 5 bases; nucleotides outside the gene matches: 7. CDR3 sequence reads: CASSWTDRENNEQFF. CDR3 bases: TGCGCCAGCAGCTGGACGGACAGGGAGAACAATGAGCAGTTCTTC. Drawing the rest from reference TRBV5-1 and TRBJ2-1, the complete variable domain is KAGVTQTPRYLIKTRGQQVTLSCSPISGHRSVSWYQQTPGQGLQFLFEYFSETQRNKGNFPGRFSGRQFSNSRSEMNVSTLELGDSALYLCASSWTDRENNEQFFGPGTRLTVL.

This clone was picked up one time. V is TRBV7-9 and J is TRBJ2-5; no clear D. With 1 base removed from V and 2 bases from J, the gap between germline ends came to 8 bases. Germline assignment: CDR1 SEHNR and CDR2 FQNEAQ (reference sequence). The CDR3 loop spans 14 amino acids. CDR3 residues: CASSLVMGQETQYF. The CDR3 DNA reads as TGTGCCAGCAGCTTAGTTATGGGTCAAGAGACCCAGTACTTC.

The gene calls are TRBV15 and TRBJ2-5, with 9 bases that match TRBD1. This CDR3 contains 18 residues. From germline, CDR1 is LNHNV and CDR2 YYDKDF (reference sequence). V lost 0 bases to trimming and J lost 7 bases; unmatched junction nucleotides: 15. The CDR3 is CATSRDPPGQGGQSTQYF. The CDR3 nucleotides are TGTGCCACCAGCAGAGATCCCCCGGGACAGGGAGGACAGTCGACCCAGTACTTC. Supplemented by reference TRBV15 and TRBJ2-5, the full variable domain reads DAMVIQNPRYQVTQFGKPVTLSCSQTLNHNVMYWYQQKSSQAPKLLFHYYDKDFNNEADTPDNFQSRRPNTSFCFLDIRSPGLGDTAMYLCATSRDPPGQGGQSTQYFGPGTRLLVL.

The J gene is TRBJ2-3, the V gene TRBV27, with D uncertain. The CDR3 spans 12 residues. Germline V gene sequence: CDR1 MNHEY, CDR2 SMNVEV (reference sequence). Trimming took off 5 bases at V and 2 bases at J, with 5 bases between the two ends. The CDR3 nucleotides read TGTGCCAGCAGTAAGAACACAGATACGCAGTATTTT. This codes for CASSKNTDTQYF.

This chain uses TRBV18 with TRBJ2-7, with TRBD2 matching over 11 bases. CDR3 length: 15 amino acids. The trim removed 6 bases at V and 3 bases at J, leaving 7 bases unmatched. From germline, CDR1 is KGHSH and CDR2 LQKENI. CDR3 in DNA: TGTGCCAGCTCTTCGGGACTAGCGGCCATCTACGAGCAGTACTTC. Amino acid sequence: CASSSGLAAIYEQYF.

The gene calls are TRBV27 and TRBJ2-2; TRBD2 might be the D (5 bases). Trimming pared 3 bases from V and 4 bases from J, leaving 12 bases between. Germline-derived CDR1 and CDR2 are MNHEY and SMNVEV (reference sequence). This CDR3 comprises 15 residues. CDR3 protein: CASSFFPGFTGELFF. CDR3 in DNA: TGTGCCAGCAGTTTTTTCCCGGGGTTCACCGGGGAGCTGTTTTTT.

The V gene is TRBV7-3, the J gene TRBJ1-5; 7 bases match TRBD1. Germline CDR1 is SGHTA and CDR2 is FQGTGA. This CDR3 region has 15 residues. With V trimmed by 3 bases and J by 13 bases, 15 bases remained unmatched. The CDR3 region is CASSFRDSGRYGQHF. CDR3 nucleotide sequence: TGTGCCAGCAGCTTTAGGGACAGTGGTAGGTATGGTCAGCATTTT.

This clone turned up a few times. The chain employs TRBV11-2 and TRBJ1-1; 10 nucleotides match TRBD1. Germline V gives CDR1 SGHAT, CDR2 FQNNGV. CDR3 length: 14 amino acids. V shed 4 bases, J shed 4 bases, and the junction held 3 bases outside the gene matches. CDR3 loop: CASSSRTGGTEAFF. The DNA of the CDR3 is TGTGCCAGCAGCTCCCGGACAGGGGGCACTGAAGCTTTCTTT.